These T cell receptor beta chains were read from a single sample in a study of cytomegalovirus exposure and HLA in healthy donors. Clones were sequenced by immunoSEQ multiplex PCR, and TCRdb holds only the in-frame ones, with some missing. The sample holds about 200,000 clones, 75% to 90% seen once. The sample consisted of PBMCs. These receptors originate from a woman between 18 and 30 years old in good health and CMV-seronegative. Both conserved end residues are part of each CDR3. The order of the fields is D gene, CDR3 length, J gene, clone size, V gene, CDR3 DNA, CDR3 protein. A D gene is named only where the DNA matches it firmly. Clone size is stated in some rows and not others, as once, few, many or a class when expanded.

. 14 TRBJ1-5 . TRBV5-5 TGTGCCAGCAGCTTGTCCGGGGATAATCAGCCCCAGCATTTT CASSLSGDNQPQHF
. 17 TRBJ2-3 . TRBV9 TGTGCCAGCAGCGTAGAGGGACTTACCTCTAGCACAGATACGCAGTATTTT CASSVEGLTSSTDTQYF
TRBD2 16 TRBJ2-1 . TRBV7-3 TGTGCCAGCAGCCCTAATAGCGGGAGGGCCGTAAATGAGCAGTTCTTC CASSPNSGRAVNEQFF
. 14 TRBJ1-5 . TRBV6-5 TGTGCCAGCAGGACGGGCGACCCCAATCAGCCCCAGCATTTT CASRTGDPNQPQHF
. 12 TRBJ1-5 once TRBV13 TGTGCCAGCAGCTTAGAAGATCAGCCCCAGCATTTT CASSLEDQPQHF
. 13 TRBJ2-5 . TRBV29-1 TGCAGCGGTTCTAGCCTGGGGGGCGAGACCCAGTACTTC CSGSSLGGETQYF
. 11 TRBJ2-7 . TRBV2 TGTGCCAGCAAAACAGGTTACGAGCAGTACTTC CASKTGYEQYF
TRBD2 16 TRBJ2-3 . TRBV9 TGTGCCAGCAGCCCTACCTCTAGCGGGATGAGAGATACGCAGTATTTT CASSPTSSGMRDTQYF
. 12 TRBJ1-1 . TRBV9 TGTGCCAGCACAGAGGGGGTGGGCGAAGCTTTCTTT CASTEGVGEAFF
TRBD1 15 TRBJ2-1 . TRBV6-1 TGTGCCAGCAGCCCCGGGACAGTTTCCTACAATGAGCAGTTCTTC CASSPGTVSYNEQFF
. 15 TRBJ2-2 . TRBV7-6 TGTGCCAGCAGCTTAGGGCAGGGGGGCACCGGGGAGCTGTTTTTT CASSLGQGGTGELFF
. 15 TRBJ2-3 . TRBV14 TGTGCCAGCAGCCAATTTTCTAGCCGCACAGATACGCAGTATTTT CASSQFSSRTDTQYF
TRBD2 18 TRBJ2-2 . TRBV27 TGTGCCAGCAGACCCACCCCCTCCGGCGGGAGGGAAACCGGGGAGCTGTTTTTT CASRPTPSGGRETGELFF
. 11 TRBJ1-5 . TRBV19 TGTGCCAGTAGGCGGGGACAGCCCCAGCATTTT CASRRGQPQHF
. 13 TRBJ1-1 few TRBV19 TGTGCCAGTAGTATAGTTCCCAGCACTGAAGCTTTCTTT CASSIVPSTEAFF
. 15 TRBJ1-5 . TRBV9 TGTGCCAGCAGCGGCAACGGGCTTAGCAATCAGCCCCAGCATTTT CASSGNGLSNQPQHF
. 15 TRBJ2-1 . TRBV5-1 TGCGCCAGCAGCTTGGGACCGCCCGGAGGGAATGAGCAGTTCTTC CASSLGPPGGNEQFF
TRBD2 18 TRBJ2-1 . TRBV14 TGTGCCAGCAGCCAATCAAGACTAGCGGGGGGAATCTACAATGAGCAGTTCTTC CASSQSRLAGGIYNEQFF
TRBD2 13 TRBJ2-5 . TRBV10-3 TGTGCCACCCGACTAGCGTTACAAGAGACCCAGTACTTC CATRLALQETQYF
TRBD1 18 TRBJ2-3 . TRBV5-8 TGTGCCAGCAGCTTGGGGGACAGGACCTACTCTAGCACAGATACGCAGTATTTT CASSLGDRTYSSTDTQYF
TRBD2 16 TRBJ2-3 . TRBV19 TGTGCCAGTGGTAAGACTAGCGGGAGAAGCACAGATACGCAGTATTTT CASGKTSGRSTDTQYF
TRBD1 14 TRBJ2-7 . TRBV30 TGTGCCTGGACTTTAGGACAGGGTGGCGACGAGCAGTACTTC CAWTLGQGGDEQYF
. 14 TRBJ1-2 once TRBV19 TGTGCCAGTACCCCGCAAGAGAGGTTCTATGGCTACACCTTC CASTPQERFYGYTF
. 12 TRBJ1-1 . TRBV15 TGTGCCACCAGCAGAGATACCCAGCAGGCTTTCTTT CATSRDTQQAFF
TRBD1 12 TRBJ2-7 . TRBV18 TGTGCCAGCTCCTGGGACAGCTACGAGCAGTACTTC CASSWDSYEQYF
. 13 TRBJ2-7 . TRBV5-1 TGCGCCAGCAGCGGTCAGCCATCCTACGAGCAGTACTTC CASSGQPSYEQYF
. 14 TRBJ2-5 few TRBV30 TGTGCCTGGAAGGGTGGGTCAGGAGAAGAGACCCAGTACTTC CAWKGGSGEETQYF
. 15 TRBJ2-7 . TRBV15 TGTGCCACCAGCAGAGATACGGCCATTCCCTACGAGCAGTACTTC CATSRDTAIPYEQYF
TRBD1 15 TRBJ2-7 . TRBV4-1 TGCGCCAGCAGCCAAGCTCGGGACAGGGTCCCCGAGCAGTACTTC CASSQARDRVPEQYF
. 16 TRBJ2-5 . TRBV5-5 TGTGCCAGCAGCTTGGCCGGACCCACGGGGAGGGAGACCCAGTACTTC CASSLAGPTGRETQYF
TRBD1 15 TRBJ2-1 . TRBV11-2 TGTGCCAGCAGCAGGGACAGGGCCTCCTACAATGAGCAGTTCTTC CASSRDRASYNEQFF
. 16 TRBJ2-1 once TRBV13 TGTGCCAGCAGCTTAGGCTTGGGAGACTCCTACAATGAGCAGTTCTTC CASSLGLGDSYNEQFF
. 15 TRBJ2-7 once TRBV2 TGTGCCAGCACCCGCGCGGCAGGGTCCCCCTACGAGCAGTACTTC CASTRAAGSPYEQYF
. 16 TRBJ2-1 . TRBV11-3 TGTGCCAGCAGCTTCCGGGACCCCAGCTCCTACAATGAGCAGTTCTTC CASSFRDPSSYNEQFF
. 12 TRBJ1-6 few TRBV6-5 TGTGCCAGCAGCAGACAGTCTTCACCCCTCCACTTT CASSRQSSPLHF
TRBD2 17 TRBJ2-1 . TRBV4-2 TGTGCCAGCAGCCAAGAGGAGGCTAGCGGGGGGGACAATGAGCAGTTCTTC CASSQEEASGGDNEQFF
. 12 TRBJ1-2 . TRBV7-9 TGTGCCAGCAGCCACGGGGCGTTAGGCTACACCTTC CASSHGALGYTF
TRBD2 15 TRBJ2-2 . TRBV6-5 TGTGCCAGCAGTCGGGGGGGTGAGCCCACCGGGGAGCTGTTTTTT CASSRGGEPTGELFF
. 13 TRBJ1-2 . TRBV5-8 TGTGCCACCAGCATGGGGCCAAACTATGGCTACACCTTC CATSMGPNYGYTF
TRBD2 14 TRBJ2-1 . TRBV29-1 TGCAGCGTGAGGACTAGCGGGAGTCGTAATGAGCAGTTCTTC CSVRTSGSRNEQFF
. 14 TRBJ1-1 . TRBV6-5 TGTGCCAGCAGTTTCCAACTCAAGAACACTGAAGCTTTCTTT CASSFQLKNTEAFF
TRBD1 14 TRBJ2-3 . TRBV6-1 TGTGCCAGCAGCGGACAGGGGGCGCAAGATACGCAGTATTTT CASSGQGAQDTQYF
. 14 TRBJ1-5 . TRBV15 TGTGCCACCAGCAGAGATGAGCGGCATCAGCCCCAGCATTTT CATSRDERHQPQHF
TRBD1 15 TRBJ1-3 . TRBV30 TGTGCCTGGAGTAATAGGGACAGGGCTGGAAACACCATATATTTT CAWSNRDRAGNTIYF
. 16 TRBJ2-3 . TRBV10-3 TGTGCCATCAGTGAGTCCCGGGTCCTCGGGGCAGATACGCAGTATTTT CAISESRVLGADTQYF
TRBD1 15 TRBJ2-5 . TRBV29-1 TGCAGCGTTGAAACAGGGGGCTACCCGGGCGAGACCCAGTACTTC CSVETGGYPGETQYF
TRBD1 14 TRBJ1-1 . TRBV28 TGTGCCAGCAGGCCCCAGGGGGGGGGCGGTGAAGCTTTCTTT CASRPQGGGGEAFF
. 16 TRBJ1-4 . TRBV28 TGTGCCAGCAGTTCGTCGGGACCGAGGGCTAATGAAAAACTGTTTTTT CASSSSGPRANEKLFF
. 16 TRBJ1-4 . TRBV4-1 TGCGCCAGCAACCCGAGACTTGGGGTGACTAATGAAAAACTGTTTTTT CASNPRLGVTNEKLFF
. 13 TRBJ1-2 . TRBV18 TGTGCCAGCTCACCTGGACAGAACTATGGCTACACCTTC CASSPGQNYGYTF
TRBD1 14 TRBJ1-2 once TRBV7-9 TGTGCCGTCTCGGGGACAGGGGGTCTTTTTGGCTACACCTTC CAVSGTGGLFGYTF
. 12 TRBJ2-1 . TRBV9 TGTGCCAGCAGCGTAGGCGGTAAAGGGCAGTTCTTC CASSVGGKGQFF
. 14 TRBJ2-3 . TRBV27 TGTGCCAGCAGTTTATTGTCTCGAGGGGATACGCAGTATTTT CASSLLSRGDTQYF
. 14 TRBJ2-5 . TRBV29-1 TGCAGCGTTGTTCGGTCCACGGACCAAGAGACCCAGTACTTC CSVVRSTDQETQYF
. 13 TRBJ2-1 once TRBV7-9 TGTGCCACCACGTCCGGGGGCGGAGGTGAGCAGTTCTTC CATTSGGGGEQFF
. 17 TRBJ2-3 . TRBV2 TGTGCCAGCAGGGCGCGCGGGGGCCAGAGAAGCACAGATACGCAGTATTTT CASRARGGQRSTDTQYF
TRBD2 17 TRBJ2-1 once TRBV7-9 TGTGCCAGCAGCCAGGGATCTAGCGGGGGTCTACTACCTGAGCAGTTCTTC CASSQGSSGGLLPEQFF
. 12 TRBJ2-7 . TRBV29-1 TGCAGCGTTGACGGGGGCAGAGGCGAGCAGTACTTC CSVDGGRGEQYF